This T cell receptor beta chain was found in a study of T cells in Graves' hyperthyroidism and ophthalmopathy. Study-wide findings and caveats: Through a model of 13 V-J features, ophthalmopathy was separated from stable hyperthyroidism.

As to this clonotype: The antigen is not known.

Uncontrolled infection, other autoimmune disease, pregnancy or lactation led to exclusion. PBMCs were obtained from under 13 ml fresh peripheral blood. Germline lookup yields CDR1 LNHDA and CDR2 SQIVND (reference sequence). Trimming left V 0 bases short and J 5 bases short, with 0 bases between. The CDR3 spans 11 residues. Authors of the study amplified TCR beta CDR3 regions from RNA transcripts. HTBI primers drove first-round RT-PCR of the TCR CDR3. TCRdb used MiXCR to reprocess the multiplex PCR reads, holding one entry per CDR3 protein. The data show approximately 570,000 distinct CDR3 sequences, just under 20% seen once.

This chain uses TRBV19 with TRBJ2-3; D uncertain. The receptor's source is a man between 40 and 49 years old with Graves' ophthalmopathy. Material: blood. CDR3 sequence reads: CASSIEDTQYF. The CDR3 DNA sequence: TGTGCCAGTAGTATAGAAGATACGCAGTATTTT.